A selection of T cell receptor beta chains follows, all from one sample in a study of shared clonotypes between healthy human individuals. Produced via immunoSEQ multiplex PCR; TCRdb's table is partial and in-frame only. The table includes about 490,000 clones, 79% detected once. Sample: PBMCs. The receptors shown here come from a woman aged 35 to 49 in good health. Some clones in this sample may be carry-over from other donors' samples. Both conserved end residues are part of each CDR3. A D gene is named only where the DNA matches it firmly. Clone size, where shown, is once, few, many, or a class for clones that have expanded.

CDR3 DNA: TGTGCCAGCAGCGCCCGCACAGATACGCAGTATTTT; CDR3 protein: CASSARTDTQYF; CDR3 length: 12; D gene: -; V gene: TRBV9; clone size: many; J gene: TRBJ2-3
CDR3 DNA: TGTGCCACCAGCAAGGGACTAGCGGGAGGGGCCACCGGGGAGCTGTTTTTT; CDR3 protein: CATSKGLAGGATGELFF; CDR3 length: 17; D gene: TRBD2; V gene: TRBV15; clone size: few; J gene: TRBJ2-2
CDR3 DNA: TGTGCCAGCAGCTTGATGACCGAACAAGAGACCCAGTACTTC; CDR3 protein: CASSLMTEQETQYF; CDR3 length: 14; D gene: -; V gene: TRBV7-9; clone size: -; J gene: TRBJ2-5
CDR3 DNA: TGTGCCAGCAGTTACTCGATACAGGCCACTGAAGCTTTCTTT; CDR3 protein: CASSYSIQATEAFF; CDR3 length: 14; D gene: -; V gene: TRBV6-5; clone size: once; J gene: TRBJ1-1
CDR3 DNA: TGTGCCAGCAGCCCCGGACTAGCGGGAGGGTTCGGGGAGCTGTTTTTT; CDR3 protein: CASSPGLAGGFGELFF; CDR3 length: 16; D gene: TRBD2; V gene: TRBV27; clone size: -; J gene: TRBJ2-2
CDR3 DNA: TGTGCCAGTAGTAAACAACAGGGGGCGCTGGCTCAGCCCCAGCATTTT; CDR3 protein: CASSKQQGALAQPQHF; CDR3 length: 16; D gene: TRBD1; V gene: TRBV19; clone size: -; J gene: TRBJ1-5
CDR3 DNA: TGTGCCAGTATCACAGGGTATGGCTACACCTTC; CDR3 protein: CASITGYGYTF; CDR3 length: 11; D gene: -; V gene: TRBV28; clone size: -; J gene: TRBJ1-2
CDR3 DNA: TGTGCCAGCAGCCAAACCGGGACAACCTATGGCTACACCTTC; CDR3 protein: CASSQTGTTYGYTF; CDR3 length: 14; D gene: -; V gene: TRBV7-2; clone size: -; J gene: TRBJ1-2
CDR3 DNA: TGTGCTTGCAGGCCGGGGGGCAGGGAGACCCAGTACTTC; CDR3 protein: CACRPGGRETQYF; CDR3 length: 13; D gene: -; V gene: TRBV2; clone size: once; J gene: TRBJ2-5
CDR3 DNA: TGTGCCAGCAGAACCGGACAGTCGGTGGCCTACGAGCAGTACTTC; CDR3 protein: CASRTGQSVAYEQYF; CDR3 length: 15; D gene: -; V gene: TRBV6-5; clone size: -; J gene: TRBJ2-7
CDR3 DNA: TGTGCCAGCAGTTACCGGCGCGCGGAAAATTCCTACGAGCAGTACTTC; CDR3 protein: CASSYRRAENSYEQYF; CDR3 length: 16; D gene: -; V gene: TRBV6-5; clone size: once; J gene: TRBJ2-7
CDR3 DNA: TGTGCCAGCAGCTCCCCTCAGGCGGGTACGCAGTATTTT; CDR3 protein: CASSSPQAGTQYF; CDR3 length: 13; D gene: -; V gene: TRBV11-2; clone size: -; J gene: TRBJ2-3
CDR3 DNA: TGTGCCAGCAGCTTAGAGTCCTACGAGCAGTACTTC; CDR3 protein: CASSLESYEQYF; CDR3 length: 12; D gene: -; V gene: TRBV7-9; clone size: -; J gene: TRBJ2-7
CDR3 DNA: TGTGCCAGCACCTCCGGTTCCGGGGTCCCGAACACTGAAGCTTTCTTT; CDR3 protein: CASTSGSGVPNTEAFF; CDR3 length: 16; D gene: -; V gene: TRBV28; clone size: -; J gene: TRBJ1-1
CDR3 DNA: TGTGCCAGCAGCCCATATACCGGGGAGCTGTTTTTT; CDR3 protein: CASSPYTGELFF; CDR3 length: 12; D gene: -; V gene: TRBV7-9; clone size: once; J gene: TRBJ2-2
CDR3 DNA: TGTGCCAGCACCCTGGGCCTTAACACTGAAGCTTTCTTT; CDR3 protein: CASTLGLNTEAFF; CDR3 length: 13; D gene: -; V gene: TRBV7-2; clone size: once; J gene: TRBJ1-1